This T cell receptor (beta chain) appears in the sequencing data of a study of T-cell reconstitution after alpha-beta-depleted transplantation in children. Trimming cost V 9 bases and J 7 bases; bases outside gene matches: 9. The CDR3 extends over 13 amino acids. Germline CDR1 and CDR2: MNHEY and SMNVEV (reference sequence). Unique molecular identifiers were incorporated during preparation of the TCRbeta library. TCRdb fed the PCR reads into MiXCR, producing one record per CDR3 protein. The data show 600,000 to 700,000 distinct CDR3 sequences, with over 15% seen just once and 1.1% held by the top ten.

The sequencing here drew on PBMCs from the stem cell graft donor, taken from the stem cell graft. The origin of this receptor is a human donor who donated a stem cell graft to a child with acute myeloid leukemia. J is TRBJ2-1 and V is TRBV27, with 7 bases aligning to TRBD1. CDR3 bases: TGTGCCAGTTGGACAGGAGGAAGGAATGAGCAGTTCTTC. Translated: CASWTGGRNEQFF.